Each of the 5 T cell receptor beta chains below was sequenced from the same sample in a study of cytomegalovirus exposure and HLA in healthy donors. PCR was performed using 60 Vbeta and 13 Jbeta primers. Using immunoSEQ multiplex PCR, the repertoire was profiled, and TCRdb retains in-frame clones only, with some absent. The table shows 180,000 or so clones, with around 80% occurring only once. Sequencing was carried out using PBMCs. The receptors were sampled from a woman aged 30 to 39 in good health and CMV-seropositive.

Regarding this clone: Its ends do not fully match the called genes, so a read error is possible. The chain carries TRBV7-9 and TRBJ2-6, with D perhaps TRBD1 (7 bases). This CDR3 spans 17 amino acids. In germline, CDR1 is SEHNR, CDR2 FQNEAQ (reference sequence). Here the CDR3 reads CASSFGGGASGANGLTF. The CDR3 DNA sequence: TGTGCCAGCAGCTTTGGAGGGGGCGCTTCTGGGGCCAACGGCCTGACTTTC.

Regarding this clone: The junction departs from germline at one end; a sequencing error may be responsible. This chain links TRBV6-5 with TRBJ1-6, with D possibly TRBD1 on 6 matching bases. CDR3 length equals 12 residues. Germline V gene sequence: CDR1 MNHEY, CDR2 SVGAGI. CDR3 sequence (DNA): TGTGTCAGCAAGGGGGGGGGTTTCCCCCTCCACTTT. This sequence encodes CVSKGGGFPLHF.

This clone was detected only a few times. V is TRBV11-3 and J is TRBJ2-3, with 7 nucleotides matching TRBD1. The V segment lost 4 bases and the J segment 2 bases; nucleotides outside the gene matches: 9. This CDR3 has 16 residues. Per the germline V gene, CDR1 is SGHNT and CDR2 is YENEEA. The CDR3: CASSSGTDILTDTQYF. CDR3 in DNA: TGTGCCAGCAGCTCCGGGACAGACATCCTCACAGATACGCAGTATTTT.

The J gene is TRBJ1-4, the V gene TRBV14, with 9 bases aligning to TRBD1. The CDR3 has 16 amino acids. With V trimmed by 2 bases and J by 8 bases, 9 bases remained unmatched. The V gene's germline CDR1 is SGHDN and CDR2 FVKESK. The CDR3 protein is CASSQRGGTGNEKLFF. DNA for the CDR3: TGTGCCAGCAGCCAAAGGGGCGGGACAGGGAACGAAAAACTGTTTTTT.

The chain couples TRBV5-1 to TRBJ1-4; no reliable D call. Germline-derived CDR1 and CDR2 are SGHRS and YFSETQ. V lost 1 base, J lost 8 bases, and 12 bases lay in between. The CDR3 contains 14 residues. The CDR3 DNA follows: TGCGCCAGCAGCTTGCGAGGTCAGAAGGAAAAACTGTTTTTT. Translated: CASSLRGQKEKLFF.